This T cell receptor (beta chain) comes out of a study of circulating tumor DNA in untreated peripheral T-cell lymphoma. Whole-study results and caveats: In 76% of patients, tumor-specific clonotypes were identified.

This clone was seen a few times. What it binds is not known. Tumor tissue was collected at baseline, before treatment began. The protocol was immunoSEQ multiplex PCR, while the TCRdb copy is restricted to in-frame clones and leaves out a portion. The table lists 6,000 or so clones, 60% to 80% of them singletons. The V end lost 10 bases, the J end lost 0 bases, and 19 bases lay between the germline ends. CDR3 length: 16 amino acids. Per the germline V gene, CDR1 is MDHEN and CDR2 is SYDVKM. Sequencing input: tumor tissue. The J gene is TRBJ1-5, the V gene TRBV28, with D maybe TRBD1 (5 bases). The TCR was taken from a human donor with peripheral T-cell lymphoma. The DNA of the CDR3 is TGTGCCACGCAAACGGGGACCCAGTATAGCAATCAGCCCCAGCATTTT. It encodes CATQTGTQYSNQPQHF.